This T cell receptor beta chain was identified in a study of CD8 T cells in ankylosing spondylitis. Germline V gene sequence: CDR1 ENHRY, CDR2 SYGVKD. The V and J ends lost 0 bases and 4 bases respectively, with 15 bases between them. The CDR3 contains 16 residues. Many counts were recorded for this clonotype. Via MiXCR, TCRdb re-called the 5' RACE reads, giving one row per CDR3 protein. The sample has approximately 100,000 distinct CDR3 sequences; around 24% are singletons. V usage is TRBV10-3 and J usage is TRBJ1-1, with D possibly TRBD1 on 5 matching bases. The source material was synovial fluid, either unsorted or a sorted T cell fraction (not recorded which). The receptor was isolated from a male donor with ankylosing spondylitis. CDR3 region: CAISESGTNPFTEAFF. The CDR3 nucleotides are TGTGCCATCAGTGAGTCAGGGACTAACCCGTTCACTGAAGCTTTCTTT.